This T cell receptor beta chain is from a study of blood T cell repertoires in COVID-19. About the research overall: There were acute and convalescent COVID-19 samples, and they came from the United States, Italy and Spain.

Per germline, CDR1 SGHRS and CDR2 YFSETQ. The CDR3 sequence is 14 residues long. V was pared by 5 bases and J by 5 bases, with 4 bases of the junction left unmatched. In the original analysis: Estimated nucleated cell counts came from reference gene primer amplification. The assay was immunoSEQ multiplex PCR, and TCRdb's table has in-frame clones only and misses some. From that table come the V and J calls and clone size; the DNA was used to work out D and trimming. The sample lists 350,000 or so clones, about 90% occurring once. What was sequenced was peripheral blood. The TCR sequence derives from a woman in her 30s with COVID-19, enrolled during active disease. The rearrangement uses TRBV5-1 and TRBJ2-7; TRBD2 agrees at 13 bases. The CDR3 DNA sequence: TGCGCCAGCAGTACCGGGACTAGCGGGGACGAGCAGTACTTC. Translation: CASSTGTSGDEQYF.